The entry below describes one T cell receptor (beta chain). It has no known antigen specificity. No base quality values were provided; no much bigger clone lies one nucleotide off. The data derive from a study of cytomegalovirus exposure and HLA in healthy donors (dated by TCRdb to 2017 to 2019). Background for the entire study: According to an earlier analysis of several hundred of the donors, roughly 180 million T cells yielded roughly 100 million unique TCR beta sequences and 250 to 350 Gb of sequence data. Among the approximately 430 genotyped donors, around 81% belonged to the genetic ancestry cluster associated with self-reported Caucasian donors. The study profiled the T cell repertoires of 500 to 800 subjects by immunosequencing and related them to cytomegalovirus serostatus. In an earlier analysis of roughly 600 of the donors, high-throughput TCR beta sequencing was used to judge whether each TCR beta V gene segment behaved as functional or pseudogenic. Every repertoire in the discovery cohort had been generated on one and the same sequencing platform. An early release that covered about 600 HLA-typed donors contained approximately 300 gigabases of sequencing data and 80 million or so unique TCR sequences. Class I and class II HLA loci were covered by the typing at four-digit resolution. Alongside the repertoire data, information on donor age, sex, ethnicity and CMV serostatus was compiled. Genome-wide SNP genotypes for about three fifths of the roughly 670 donors were used in a later genetic analysis, which treated that subset as a discovery cohort. To predict cytomegalovirus infection status, the study combined high-throughput TCR immunosequencing, statistical association of individual TCRs with disease status, and machine learning. A separate validation cohort of 100 to 150 different subjects was used in addition to the roughly 700-subject first cohort. In the later analysis, no new phenotypic data were used to find candidate immune exposures; instead, reliance was placed on TCR beta sequences and their occurrence across donors. The study aimed to test whether signatures of past pathogen exposure could be identified by cataloging public T cell receptors. Typing coverage varied by locus: roughly 620-640 donors for A, B, C, DRB1 and DQB1; more than 500 for DQA1; around 610 for DPA1; under 490 for DPB1. A handful of DR-DQ haplotypes were handled as single units for association and clustering because linkage in the cohort was strong. In a later analysis, previously published TCR beta repertoires from about 670 donors were re-analyzed and high-resolution HLA genotyping was added so that TCR occurrence patterns could be studied. Across 398 genotyped donors of the cohort, an average of about 200,000 unique TCR beta nucleotide sequences per donor were sequenced, and approximately 17% of those sequences were non-productive.

The cohort consisted of some 670 healthy bone marrow donors. Cohort members were all nominally healthy when sampled, although unrecorded immune exposures were likely present. The donor tested CMV seronegative, placing the donor among the 350 to 400 seronegative members of the cohort. A peripheral blood sample was collected from each donor, and TCR beta sequencing was performed on peripheral blood mononuclear cells. Genomic DNA extraction from the blood cell samples was performed with the Qiagen DNeasy Blood Extraction Kit. The V and J ends are trimmed by 10 bases and 3 bases, leaving 18 bases between them. The CDR3 measures 15 amino acids from cysteine to phenylalanine. Only the CDR3 part of the read is kept: 45 bases, read in frame from the first base. The germline V gene (reference sequence) gives CDR1 as WNHNN and CDR2 as SYGVQD. On the study overall, not on this receptor specifically: In a later genetic analysis, a missense DCLRE1C variant was associated with V-gene and J-gene trimming of TCR beta chains, and the association was replicated in an independent cohort. Compared with equally common non-associated chains, HLA-associated TCR beta chains in a later analysis were more clonally expanded and had lower generation probabilities. The classifier was reported to diagnose cytomegalovirus status with high specificity and sensitivity in both the original cohort and the validation cohort. In an earlier analysis of fewer than 750 of the donors, most TCR beta V segments were observed in productive rearrangements about 87% or about 30% of the time, broadly matching IMGT annotations. For the cohort, immune exposure information was limited to CMV serostatus. The 87-base-pair reads could not distinguish some IMGT-functional V segments, including TRBV6-2 and TRBV6-3, so those segments were excluded. Most CMV-associated TCR beta chains appeared to be HLA-restricted in a later analysis, and the HLA associations seemed to be driven largely by CMV exposure. Strong co-occurrence of HLA alleles, especially DR and DQ, made assigning TCR associations to individual alleles difficult. In a later analysis, the rate of TCR association differed among HLA loci, with DRB1 alleles having the most associated TCRs and HLA-C alleles having the fewest. Presence/absence analyses assumed roughly uniform sequencing depth across donors, an assumption that may not hold. A later analysis reported that several top co-occurrence clusters appeared linked to parvovirus B19, influenza, CMV and Epstein-Barr virus. A further reported finding was that TCR beta sequences accurately predicted the HLA-A and HLA-B alleles for most subjects in the first cohort. A cluster of highly shared sequence variants was judged likely to represent a technical artifact of the sequencing pipeline. A later genetic analysis reported fewer N-insertions in productive TCRs among donors in an Asian-associated ancestry cluster than the approximately 700-donor mean. In this cohort, only TCR beta chains were sequenced, and detectable features were limited by the absence of alpha or paired-chain data. A total of about 180 TCR beta chains were listed by the study as associated with cytomegalovirus. Across donors, most TCR sequences were observed very rarely, whereas some public TCRs were present in many individuals. Correlated functional status among segregating V segments might be attributable to linkage disequilibrium, but an unknown experimental factor could not be ruled out. Specific HLA alleles were associated with 15,000 to 20,000 TCR beta sequences at a false discovery rate of 0.05 in a later analysis. Because HLA typing was unavailable for some donors at each locus, only the typed subset was used in association tests. The earlier analysis of around 600 of the donors excluded 15 to 20 rarely observed V segments, including chromosome 9 orphons, because counts were too low. It was suggested by the authors that the approach could potentially be generalized to other disease states and immunological phenotypes. A few of the identified cytomegalovirus-associated TCR beta chains were confirmed in vitro to be specific for cytomegalovirus antigens.

The library relied on the immunoSEQ multiplex PCR assay. For the multiplex PCR, a mixture combining 60 forward primers for TCR Vbeta segments and 13 reverse primers for TCR Jbeta segments was used. A multiplex PCR assay on genomic DNA amplified the CDR3 region of rearranged TCR beta genes. Amplified TCR beta libraries were sequenced as 87-base-pair reads on the Illumina HiSeq System. Processing in the source paper ran as follows. A later analysis counted tens of millions of unique TCR beta chains across the 640 or so repertoires, and about 10 million of these chains were shared by at least two donors. To remove PCR and sequencing errors, raw reads were error-corrected and collapsed into unique sequences using a nearest-neighbor algorithm that merged closely related sequences. CDR3 sequences were aligned to IMGT reference sequences to assign V, D and J gene segments. For a sequence to be retained, a match of at least six nucleotides to both a V gene segment and a J gene segment was required. Rearrangements were classified as productive when the CDR3 lacked stop codons and remained in frame with V and J, and all other rearrangements were classified as non-productive. CDR3 was defined by IMGT convention, running from the second conserved V-encoded cysteine to the conserved J-encoded phenylalanine. Sequences without an unambiguous match to a single V gene segment were excluded from the earlier analysis of 450 to 750 of the donors. In an earlier analysis of 587 of the donors, a V segment was called functional when productive rearrangements were above 56.7%, and segregating when the standard deviation between donors exceeded 5%. A statistical classification framework was built for diagnosing cytomegalovirus status from the catalog of TCR beta chain sequences. In a later analysis, V and J genes were assigned by comparing TCR nucleotide sequences against IMGT/GENE-DB human TR gene sequences. A later analysis assigned CDR3 sequences and most-parsimonious VDJ recombination scenarios with the TCRdist pipeline. A later analysis defined each TCR beta chain by its CDR3 amino acid sequence plus V-gene family, and excluded reads lacking a unique V-gene family. As a way to deal with suspected cross-contamination and a sequencing artifact, a later analysis dropped 450 to 700 nucleotide sequences that were highly shared and had low generation probability. In a later analysis, a clonal expansion index was calculated for each public chain from normalized within-repertoire ranks of inferred template counts. A later analysis computed generation probabilities with a VDJ recombination model fitted to out-of-frame rearrangements, and checked the results against IGoR. Hypergeometric tests were used in a later analysis to score TCR-TCR, TCR-HLA and TCR-CMV co-occurrence, with a repertoire-size bias correction applied to the TCR pairs. False discovery rates were estimated in a later analysis by permuting HLA or CMV assignments 20 times. In a later analysis, co-occurring TCRs were grouped with DBSCAN, and TCRdist sequence similarity was added when clustering was performed within HLA-allele-positive subsets. Repertoires with fewer than 30,000 or more than 120,000 public chains were left out of co-occurrence clustering, as were five repertoires with anomalous nucleotide sharing. The table was pulled from immuneACCESS by TCRdb, which kept in-frame rearrangements only. Such tables lose some clones; where checked, under half of the loss comes from unresolved V genes, and the rest has no known cause. D and trimming were read from the DNA, whereas the V and J calls and clone size are those reported in that table. The sample data list some 90,000 clones, and roughly 81% of these were observed just once. The ten biggest clones cover roughly 1.5% of the sample.

Recombination joined TRBV10-1 with TRBJ2-2; the D gene is perhaps TRBD2, from 6 matching bases. The specimen sequenced was PBMCs. The receptor was derived from a man aged 35 to 55 in good health and CMV-seronegative. The DNA is TGCGCCACCAGGGAGGATACAGTTGACACCGGGGAGCTGTTTTTT. Its protein is CATREDTVDTGELFF.